Listed below are T cell receptor beta chains from one sample, sequenced in a study of blood T cell repertoires in COVID-19. The assay was immunoSEQ multiplex PCR, and TCRdb's table has in-frame clones only and misses some. The sample has 100,000 to 150,000 clones; 80% to 90% are singletons. The sample comprised peripheral blood. The receptors originated from a man in his 70s with active or convalescent COVID-19. Each CDR3 is given with its conserved first and last residue. D genes are given only for firm matches. Not every row has a clone size; where given, it reads once, few, many or a size class.

abundance | j_gene | v_gene | d_gene | CDR3aa | CDR3nt
. | TRBJ1-2 | TRBV24-1 | . | CATSDRDNYGYTF | TGTGCCACCAGTGATCGAGATAACTATGGCTACACCTTC
. | TRBJ2-7 | TRBV6-5 | TRBD2 | CASSYEAGGLEQYF | TGTGCCAGCAGTTACGAGGCGGGAGGTCTCGAGCAGTACTTC
once | TRBJ1-2 | TRBV27 | . | CASEWPGPRHGYTF | TGTGCCAGCGAGTGGCCAGGCCCCCGGCATGGCTACACCTTC
. | TRBJ1-1 | TRBV11-2 | . | CASSSRVGTEAFF | TGTGCCAGCAGCTCCCGGGTGGGCACTGAAGCTTTCTTT
. | TRBJ2-1 | TRBV19 | TRBD2 | CASEGLSYNEQFF | TGTGCCAGTGAGGGACTATCGTACAATGAGCAGTTCTTC
. | TRBJ2-5 | TRBV7-2 | . | CASSLLLGLETQYF | TGTGCCAGCAGCTTACTCTTGGGCCTAGAGACCCAGTACTTC
. | TRBJ2-3 | TRBV12-3/TRBV12-4 | . | CASTSTSTDTQYF | TGTGCCAGCACGTCTACTAGCACAGATACGCAGTATTTT
. | TRBJ2-7 | TRBV18 | . | CASSPGGTQPYEQYF | TGTGCCAGCTCACCAGGAGGGACCCAGCCCTACGAGCAGTACTTC
. | TRBJ2-1 | TRBV30 | . | CAWGMASEQFF | TGTGCCTGGGGCATGGCTAGCGAGCAGTTCTTC
. | TRBJ1-2 | TRBV2 | . | CASSGQSDYGYTF | TGTGCCAGCAGTGGACAGTCTGATTATGGCTACACCTTC
. | TRBJ2-2 | TRBV27 | TRBD2 | CASSSISTSGHTGELFF | TGTGCCAGCAGTTCCATTTCGACTAGCGGGCACACCGGGGAGCTGTTTTTT
. | TRBJ1-5 | TRBV24-1 | . | CATSDMETNHPQHF | TGTGCCACCAGTGATATGGAGACCAATCATCCCCAGCATTTT
once | TRBJ1-1 | TRBV28 | . | CASSLSKTGWYTEAFF | TGTGCCAGCAGTTTATCGAAGACAGGTTGGTACACTGAAGCTTTCTTT
. | TRBJ1-2 | TRBV7-9 | . | CASSLNVQGTYGYTF | TGTGCCAGCAGCTTAAACGTCCAGGGGACCTATGGCTACACCTTC
. | TRBJ1-2 | TRBV9 | TRBD1 | CASSLMDRVNYGYTF | TGTGCCAGCAGCCTTATGGACAGGGTTAACTATGGCTACACCTTC
. | TRBJ1-5 | TRBV4-1 | . | CASSREGGVGQPQHF | TGCGCCAGCAGCCGAGAAGGAGGGGTTGGTCAGCCCCAGCATTTT
. | TRBJ2-7 | TRBV5-5 | TRBD2 | CASSLQPSGILSSYEQYF | TGTGCCAGCAGCTTGCAGCCTAGCGGGATTTTGTCCTCCTACGAGCAGTACTTC
once | TRBJ2-1 | TRBV4-1 | TRBD2 | CASSSQTSGSSYNEQFF | TGCGCCAGCAGCTCCCAAACTAGCGGGAGCTCCTACAATGAGCAGTTCTTC
. | TRBJ2-7 | TRBV28 | . | CASSLGAFGVNEQYF | TGTGCCAGCAGTTTAGGCGCCTTCGGAGTCAACGAGCAGTACTTC
. | TRBJ1-6 | TRBV2 | TRBD1 | CASSVIGQGGNSPLHF | TGTGCCAGCAGTGTAATCGGACAGGGCGGCAATTCACCCCTCCACTTT
. | TRBJ1-2 | TRBV5-1 | . | CASSPDSQGNYGYTF | TGCGCCAGCAGCCCGGACTCGCAGGGGAACTATGGCTACACCTTC
. | TRBJ1-5 | TRBV21-1 | . | CASSKGSYSNQPQHF | TGTGCCAGCAGCAAGGGCAGCTATAGCAATCAGCCCCAGCATTTT
. | TRBJ1-2 | TRBV16 | . | CASRATGNYGYTF | TGTGCCAGCAGAGCTACAGGGAACTATGGCTACACCTTC
. | TRBJ1-2 | TRBV6-5 | . | CASSYSADRNYGYTF | TGTGCCAGCAGTTACTCGGCGGACAGAAACTATGGCTACACCTTC
. | TRBJ1-2 | TRBV7-9 | . | CASSLALTDYGYTF | TGTGCCAGCAGCTTAGCGTTGACAGACTATGGCTACACCTTC